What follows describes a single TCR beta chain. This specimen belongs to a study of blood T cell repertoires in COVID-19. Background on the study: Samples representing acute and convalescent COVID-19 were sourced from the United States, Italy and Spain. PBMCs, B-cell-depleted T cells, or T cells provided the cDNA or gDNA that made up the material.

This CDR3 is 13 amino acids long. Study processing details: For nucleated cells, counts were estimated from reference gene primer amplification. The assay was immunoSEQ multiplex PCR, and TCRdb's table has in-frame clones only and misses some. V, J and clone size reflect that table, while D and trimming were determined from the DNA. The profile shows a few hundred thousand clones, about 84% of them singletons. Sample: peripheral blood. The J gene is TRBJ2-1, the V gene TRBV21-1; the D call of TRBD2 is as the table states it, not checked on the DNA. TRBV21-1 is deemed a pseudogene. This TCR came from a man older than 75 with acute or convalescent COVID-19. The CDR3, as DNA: TGTGCCAGCAGCAAAGCCCGGGGTACCGTGCAGTTCTTC. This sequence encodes CASSKARGTVQFF.